These T cell receptor beta chains were read from a single sample in a study of cytomegalovirus exposure and HLA in healthy donors. Here immunoSEQ multiplex PCR was the method, and the copy in TCRdb shows in-frame clones only, minus some. The sample gives roughly 180,000 clones, roughly 80% of which show up once; more than 2.5% is in the top ten. Sequencing used PBMCs. These receptors came from a female donor in good health and CMV-seronegative. Both conserved end residues are part of each CDR3. D genes are given only for firm matches. Some rows mark clone size as missing; the rest say once, few, many or name a class of expanded clone.

V gene,D gene,J gene,clone size,CDR3 protein,CDR3 DNA
TRBV7-2,TRBD2,TRBJ2-7,once,CASSPPGLAGGYYEQYF,TGTGCCAGCAGCCCCCCGGGACTAGCGGGGGGATACTACGAGCAGTACTTC
TRBV5-1,TRBD1,TRBJ1-5,NA,CASSSGQGAQPQHF,TGCGCCAGCAGCTCCGGACAGGGGGCTCAGCCCCAGCATTTT
TRBV7-9,NA,TRBJ1-6,NA,CASSQEVGSPLHF,TGTGCCAGCAGCCAGGAGGTGGGTTCACCCCTCCACTTT
TRBV7-3,NA,TRBJ2-6,NA,CASSPRGASSGANVLTF,TGTGCCAGCAGCCCAAGGGGCGCCAGCTCTGGGGCCAACGTCCTGACTTTC
TRBV11-2,NA,TRBJ2-7,NA,CASSLGAGAAYEQYF,TGTGCCAGCAGCTTAGGGGCGGGGGCCGCCTACGAGCAGTACTTC
TRBV28,TRBD1,TRBJ2-7,NA,CASSPTGITYEQYF,TGTGCCAGCAGCCCGACAGGGATTACCTACGAGCAGTACTTC
TRBV2,TRBD1,TRBJ2-5,NA,CASTQGQVQETQYF,TGTGCCAGCACCCAAGGACAGGTCCAAGAGACCCAGTACTTC
TRBV9,NA,TRBJ2-6,NA,CASSARLGANVLTF,TGTGCCAGCAGCGCCCGACTTGGGGCCAACGTCCTGACTTTC
TRBV7-6,TRBD2,TRBJ2-2,few,CASSLGSRAGGVHGELFF,TGTGCCAGCAGCTTAGGATCGCGGGCGGGGGGGGTTCACGGGGAGCTGTTTTTT
TRBV4-3,TRBD2,TRBJ2-3,NA,CASSQERGGGAGRPDTQYF,TGCGCCAGCAGCCAAGAACGCGGCGGGGGGGCCGGGAGACCAGATACGCAGTATTTT
TRBV5-5,TRBD1,TRBJ2-4,NA,CASSTTGTGRNIQYF,TGTGCCAGCAGCACCACCGGGACAGGAAGAAACATTCAGTACTTC
TRBV19,NA,TRBJ2-2,NA,CASSPPLGGLNTGELFF,TGTGCCAGTAGCCCCCCCTTGGGGGGGCTGAACACCGGGGAGCTGTTTTTT
TRBV18,TRBD2,TRBJ2-5,NA,CASSPLAGGETQYF,TGTGCCAGCTCACCACTAGCGGGGGGAGAGACCCAGTACTTC
TRBV4-3,TRBD1,TRBJ2-4,NA,CASSQTGHAKNIQYF,TGCGCCAGCAGCCAGACAGGGCACGCCAAAAACATTCAGTACTTC
TRBV5-6,TRBD1,TRBJ1-1,few,CASSWGQGLSEAFF,TGTGCCAGCAGCTGGGGACAGGGGTTGTCTGAAGCTTTCTTT
TRBV2,NA,TRBJ2-7,NA,CASSEGGTPPSYEQYF,TGTGCCAGCAGTGAAGGGGGGACACCACCCTCCTACGAGCAGTACTTC
TRBV7-3,NA,TRBJ2-1,few,CASRRDSLGEQFF,TGTGCCAGCAGGCGGGACTCCCTGGGCGAGCAGTTCTTC
TRBV14,NA,TRBJ1-1,NA,CASSQERTALKAFF,TGTGCCAGCAGCCAGGAACGGACAGCACTGAAGGCTTTCTTT
TRBV6-5,TRBD1,TRBJ1-3,many,CASKGSGTGENTIYF,TGTGCCAGCAAAGGGTCCGGGACAGGGGAAAACACCATATATTTT
TRBV9,NA,TRBJ1-2,NA,CASSLEGGAGGYTF,TGTGCCAGCAGCTTAGAGGGGGGGGCGGGGGGCTACACCTTC
TRBV5-6,NA,TRBJ2-7,NA,CASSREMYEQYF,TGTGCCAGCAGCCGGGAAATGTACGAGCAGTACTTC
TRBV7-9,NA,TRBJ2-5,NA,CASSRAVGQPETQYF,TGTGCCAGCAGCCGAGCGGTAGGACAGCCTGAGACCCAGTACTTC
TRBV6-5,TRBD1,TRBJ2-7,few,CASSYSAGGEQYF,TGTGCCAGCAGTTACTCGGCAGGGGGCGAGCAGTACTTC
TRBV6-5,NA,TRBJ2-7,NA,CASGASTYEQYF,TGTGCCAGCGGGGCTTCGACCTACGAGCAGTACTTC
TRBV14,TRBD1,TRBJ2-7,NA,CASSLPGTVGLEQYF,TGTGCCAGCAGCCTGCCCGGGACAGTGGGTTTGGAGCAGTACTTC
TRBV29-1,TRBD2,TRBJ2-1,NA,CSVEGLAGVGEQFF,TGCAGCGTAGAGGGACTAGCGGGAGTAGGGGAGCAGTTCTTC
TRBV7-7,TRBD2,TRBJ2-5,NA,CASSLAGGAETQYF,TGTGCTAGCAGCTTAGCGGGAGGGGCGGAGACCCAGTACTTC
TRBV10-1,TRBD1,TRBJ1-4,NA,CASSEGGRANEKLFF,TGCGCCAGCAGTGAAGGGGGCCGGGCTAATGAAAAACTGTTTTTT
TRBV19,NA,TRBJ2-7,NA,CASGSSYEQYF,TGTGCCAGTGGGAGCTCCTACGAGCAGTACTTC
TRBV5-1,TRBD1,TRBJ2-7,NA,CASGPGTGRDEQYF,TGCGCCAGCGGGCCCGGGACAGGGCGGGACGAGCAGTACTTC
TRBV15,TRBD2,TRBJ2-3,NA,CATSILGTSGRAGDTQYF,TGTGCCACCAGCATCCTAGGGACTAGCGGGAGGGCCGGAGATACGCAGTATTTT
TRBV4-2,NA,TRBJ2-5,NA,CASSLDRWGETQYF,TGTGCCAGCAGCTTGGATCGGTGGGGCGAGACCCAGTACTTC
TRBV4-3,NA,TRBJ2-6,once,CASSQDPSISGANVLTF,TGCGCCAGCAGCCAAGATCCCTCTATCTCTGGGGCCAACGTCCTGACTTTC
TRBV4-1,TRBD1,TRBJ1-5,NA,CASSQVQGQSGNQPQHF,TGCGCCAGCAGCCAAGTTCAGGGACAGAGTGGCAATCAGCCCCAGCATTTT
TRBV19,TRBD2,TRBJ2-1,NA,CASGALAGGYNEQFF,TGTGCCAGTGGGGCTCTAGCGGGGGGCTACAATGAGCAGTTCTTC
TRBV29-1,NA,TRBJ1-2,NA,CSVVAGYGYTF,TGCAGCGTTGTGGCGGGCTACGGCTACACCTTC
TRBV4-3,NA,TRBJ2-3,NA,CASSQDSNTDTQYF,TGCGCCAGCAGCCAGGACAGCAACACAGATACGCAGTATTTT
TRBV4-3,NA,TRBJ1-1,NA,CASSQEQNTEAFF,TGCGCCAGCAGCCAAGAACAGAACACTGAAGCTTTCTTT
TRBV27,TRBD2,TRBJ2-3,once,CASRETSGDADTQYF,TGTGCCAGCAGAGAAACTAGCGGGGACGCAGATACGCAGTATTTT
TRBV18,NA,TRBJ1-3,once,CASSPPGQTSGNTIYF,TGTGCCAGCTCACCACCGGGGCAGACCTCTGGAAACACCATATATTTT
TRBV4-2,NA,TRBJ2-5,NA,CASSPTQRPQETQYF,TGTGCCAGCAGCCCCACCCAGCGGCCACAGGAGACCCAGTACTTC
TRBV19,NA,TRBJ1-5,NA,CASSGIRQVNGPQHF,TGTGCCAGTAGTGGGATTAGACAGGTAAATGGACCCCAGCATTTT
TRBV5-4,NA,TRBJ2-5,NA,CASSLAGGREETQYF,TGTGCCAGCAGCTTGGCCGGTGGCAGGGAAGAGACCCAGTACTTC
TRBV2,NA,TRBJ2-6,once,CASSVRRVAGADVLTF,TGTGCCAGCAGTGTTAGGCGGGTCGCAGGGGCCGACGTCCTGACTTTC
TRBV5-1,NA,TRBJ2-5,few,CASSQGSLDQETQYF,TGCGCCAGCAGCCAGGGCTCGCTGGACCAAGAGACCCAGTACTTC
TRBV19,TRBD1,TRBJ1-1,few,CASRPLGTGLTEAFF,TGTGCCAGTAGACCTCTAGGGACAGGGCTGACTGAAGCTTTCTTT
TRBV28,TRBD2,TRBJ2-1,NA,CASGPPGTRDNEQFF,TGTGCCAGCGGTCCTCCCGGGACTAGGGACAATGAGCAGTTCTTC
TRBV6-5,TRBD1,TRBJ1-1,NA,CASSSTGGGNTEAFF,TGTGCCAGCAGTTCCACAGGGGGCGGAAACACTGAAGCTTTCTTT
TRBV5-4,TRBD2,TRBJ2-2,NA,CASSWGGAGELFF,TGTGCCAGCAGCTGGGGGGGGGCCGGGGAGCTGTTTTTT
TRBV5-1,TRBD1,TRBJ1-4,NA,CASSLAGTGGNEKLFF,TGCGCCAGCAGCTTGGCTGGGACAGGAGGTAATGAAAAACTGTTTTTT
TRBV11-2,TRBD1,TRBJ2-5,NA,CASSLVGQGGRAQYF,TGTGCCAGCAGCTTAGTGGGACAGGGTGGTCGGGCCCAGTACTTC
TRBV19,NA,TRBJ2-6,NA,CATATVNSGANVLTF,TGTGCTACAGCTACGGTCAACTCTGGGGCCAACGTCCTGACTTTC
TRBV11-2,NA,TRBJ1-1,NA,CASSMRQPNTEAFF,TGTGCCAGCAGCATGAGGCAGCCGAACACTGAAGCTTTCTTT
TRBV11-3,TRBD2,TRBJ2-1,NA,CASSLDSLAGAAYNEQFF,TGTGCCAGCAGCTTAGATTCCCTAGCGGGAGCGGCCTACAATGAGCAGTTCTTC